This passage covers 22 T cell receptor beta chains from one sample sequenced in a study of shared clonotypes between healthy human individuals. The table came from immunoSEQ multiplex PCR; TCRdb's copy has only in-frame clones and leaves some out. Among fewer than 600,000 clones listed, 79% were seen once. The source material was PBMCs. The receptors shown here come from a woman in her thirties or forties in good health. Some clones in this sample may be carry-over from other donors' samples.

The V call is TRBV27, the J call TRBJ2-5; 10 nucleotides agree with TRBD2. Germline-derived CDR1 and CDR2 are MNHEY and SMNVEV (reference sequence). This CDR3 comprises 20 residues. V gave up 8 bases and J gave up 2 bases; unmatched junction bases: 23. CDR3 nucleotide sequence: TGTGCCAGCGACCCCCCGCCTCGGACTAGCGGACTACCACGACAAGAGACCCAGTACTTC. This sequence encodes CASDPPPRTSGLPRQETQYF.

This chain uses TRBV18 with TRBJ2-1, with TRBD2 matching 8 bases. The CDR3 length is 14 residues. The germline V gene has CDR1 KGHSH and CDR2 LQKENI. V shed 2 bases, J shed 8 bases, and the junction held 5 bases outside the gene matches. Here the CDR3 DNA reads TGTGCCAGCTCACCAACACTAGCGGCCGATGAGCAGTTCTTC. As protein: CASSPTLAADEQFF.

This clone was observed once. The chain carries TRBV19 and TRBJ2-7, with TRBD2 matching 7 bases. Germline CDR1 LNHDA, CDR2 SQIVND (reference sequence). J lost 3 bases, V lost 6 bases, and 8 bases had no gene match. The CDR3 extends over 14 amino acids. The CDR3 loop is CASSPRAGDYEQYF. Written as DNA, the CDR3 is TGTGCCAGTAGCCCCCGGGCGGGAGACTACGAGCAGTACTTC.

The CDR3: CASSWTANTEAFF. The CDR3 bases are TGTGCCAGCAGCTGGACAGCAAACACTGAAGCTTTCTTT. This sequence joins TRBV9 and TRBJ1-1; maybe TRBD1 (6 bases). Trimming shortened V by 4 bases and J by 2 bases, and 9 bases separated the two germline ends. CDR3 length equals 13 residues. Per germline, CDR1 SGDLS and CDR2 YYNGEE.

V and J are TRBV7-9 and TRBJ2-5; 11 bases line up with TRBD1. Germline CDR1 SEHNR, CDR2 FQNEAQ (reference sequence). CDR3 length equals 15 residues. J was trimmed by 7 bases and V by 1 base; bases with no gene match: 5. The CDR3 protein is CASSLGDRGLWTQYF. The CDR3 region has the DNA TGTGCCAGCAGCTTAGGGGACAGGGGGTTGTGGACCCAGTACTTC. The full variable domain, with the rest looked up from reference TRBV7-9 and TRBJ2-5, is DTGVSQNPRHKITKRGQNVTFRCDPISEHNRLYWYRQTLGQGPEFLTYFQNEAQLEKSRLLSDRFSAERPKGSFSTLEIQRTEQGDSAMYLCASSLGDRGLWTQYFGPGTRLLVL.

The J gene is TRBJ2-7, the V gene TRBV4-2; D unclear. Germline loops: CDR1 LGHNA, CDR2 YNFKEQ. The CDR3 has 14 residues. Trimming pared 3 bases from V and 7 bases from J, leaving 16 bases between. Here the CDR3 reads CASSQGPEVGEQYF. CDR3 in DNA: TGTGCCAGCAGCCAGGGCCCCGAAGTTGGGGAGCAGTACTTC.

The gene calls are TRBV5-3 and TRBJ2-1; no firm D call. TRBV5-3 is designated an ORF whose function remains uncertain. The CDR3 extends over 12 amino acids. V lost 0 bases and J lost 12, with 10 bases in between. CDR3 sequence (DNA): TGTGCCAGAAGCTTGGGTCGGGTGGGGCAGTTCTTC. Its protein is CARSLGRVGQFF.

The rearrangement links TRBV6-5 to TRBJ1-5; D not certain. The CDR3 totals 14 residues. Germline V gene data show CDR1 as MNHEY and CDR2 as SVGAGI. The germline V and J ends were trimmed by 0 bases and 4 bases, with 7 bases remaining between them. CDR3 amino acids: CASSYSLGNQPQHF. CDR3 DNA: TGTGCCAGCAGTTACTCGCTTGGGAATCAGCCCCAGCATTTT.

This CDR3 reads CASSPRPGESGETQYF. The CDR3 bases are TGTGCCAGCTCACCTCGACCGGGAGAAAGCGGGGAGACCCAGTACTTC. This sequence joins TRBV18 and TRBJ2-5; maybe TRBD2 (6 bases). In germline, CDR1 is KGHSH, CDR2 LQKENI. CDR3 length equals 16 residues. The V and J ends lost 3 bases and 5 bases respectively, with 19 bases between them.

V usage is TRBV2 and J usage is TRBJ2-7; D remains unclear. CDR3 size: 13 residues. Per the germline V gene, CDR1 is SNHLY and CDR2 is FYNNEI. V was pared by 0 bases and J by 9 bases, with 12 bases between. Here the CDR3 DNA reads TGTGCCAGCAGTGAAGCGCTTCTGGTGCGGCAGTACTTC. Residues: CASSEALLVRQYF.

The chain couples TRBV7-8 to TRBJ2-7; possibly TRBD2 for D (5 bases). Trimming cost V 5 bases and J 6 bases, with 23 bases left between them. CDR1 and CDR2 from the germline V gene are SGHVS and FQNEAQ. There are 16 residues in the CDR3. CDR3 residues: CASSIGVLVEGGEQYF. DNA for the CDR3: TGTGCCAGCAGCATCGGTGTCTTGGTAGAGGGTGGCGAGCAGTACTTC.

Only one count was recorded for this clone. The V gene is TRBV19, the J gene TRBJ2-1; TRBD2 aligns across 9 bases. J lost 8 bases, V lost 5 bases, and 13 bases had no gene match. The CDR3 runs 16 residues. Germline V gene sequence: CDR1 LNHDA, CDR2 SQIVND (reference sequence). CDR3 amino acids: CASSFSSGRFGDEQFF. The DNA for the CDR3 is TGTGCCAGTAGTTTTTCCAGCGGGAGGTTTGGCGATGAGCAGTTCTTC.

This chain joins TRBV5-1 and TRBJ2-7, with 8 bases lining up with TRBD1. After removal of 0 bases from V and 3 bases from J, the junction contained 5 bases not matched to a gene. The germline gives CDR1 SGHRS, CDR2 YFSETQ. This CDR3 comprises 15 residues. This chain's CDR3 is CASSLAVGTGYEQYF. In DNA form, the CDR3 reads TGCGCCAGCAGCTTGGCGGTGGGGACAGGCTACGAGCAGTACTTC.

This clone was seen just once. This chain connects TRBV11-2 to TRBJ1-1; D is ambiguous. The germline V and J ends were trimmed by 2 bases and 1 base, with 8 bases remaining between them. CDR1 is SGHAT and CDR2 is FQNNGV in the germline V gene. This CDR3 spans 14 amino acids. The CDR3 DNA reads TGTGCCAGCAGCTTATTAGGAGGGAACACTGAAGCTTTCTTT. It specifies CASSLLGGNTEAFF.

The chain joins TRBV6-5 to TRBJ1-4, with D unresolved. The CDR3 has 14 residues. V shed 6 bases and J shed 9 bases, with 17 bases lying between them. The germline CDR1 and CDR2 sequences are MNHEY and SVGAGI. The CDR3 DNA follows: TGTGCCAGCAGCCGAAGTTCCGTTCTGAAAAAACTGTTTTTT. Protein: CASSRSSVLKKLFF.

This chain connects TRBV2 to TRBJ1-4; TRBD1 might be the D (6 bases). CDR1 and CDR2 (germline): SNHLY, FYNNEI. V lost 6 bases and J 5 bases, leaving 13 bases between the germline ends. The CDR3 contains 14 residues. The CDR3 DNA is TGTGCCAGCAGAAGACAGGTCCGCAATGAAAAACTGTTTTTT. Translation: CASRRQVRNEKLFF.

This clone was counted a few times. The CDR3: CAWSIGGSGDTQYF. The CDR3 nucleotides are TGTGCCTGGAGTATCGGCGGGAGTGGCGATACGCAGTATTTT. The V and J genes are TRBV30 and TRBJ2-3; TRBD2 matches 7 bases. CDR3 length: 14 residues. Germline-derived CDR1 and CDR2 are GTSNPN and SVGIG (reference sequence). Trimming took 2 bases from V and 6 from J; bases not matched to a gene: 8.

This clone was counted only a few times. The chain couples TRBV9 to TRBJ2-2, with 9 positions matching TRBD2. CDR3 length: 17 amino acids. V lost 0 bases, J lost 5 bases, and 8 bases stayed unmatched. Germline V gene data show CDR1 as SGDLS and CDR2 as YYNGEE. CDR3 loop: CASSVGSGRSSTGELFF. For the CDR3, the DNA is TGTGCCAGCAGCGTAGGGAGCGGGAGGTCGTCGACCGGGGAGCTGTTTTTT.

The rearrangement uses TRBV27 and TRBJ2-2; D tentatively reads TRBD1 or TRBD2 (5 bases each). Germline CDR1 is MNHEY and CDR2 is SMNVEV (reference sequence). Trimming left V 5 bases short and J 5 bases short, with 15 bases between. The CDR3 covers 15 residues. CDR3 amino acids: CASSPHGAGTGELFF. CDR3 DNA: TGTGCCAGCAGTCCCCACGGGGCTGGGACCGGGGAGCTGTTTTTT.

This chain joins TRBV19 and TRBJ2-7, with a possible D match to TRBD1 (6 bases). The V end lost 6 bases, the J end lost 5 bases, and 14 bases lay between the germline ends. This CDR3 is built from 13 residues. CDR1 is LNHDA, CDR2 SQIVND, per germline (reference sequence). The CDR3 DNA sequence: TGTGCCAGTAGAGGGCAGGGGACCCACGAGCAGTACTTC. Protein product: CASRGQGTHEQYF.

The genes are TRBV18 and TRBJ2-3; D remains ambiguous. V lost 0 bases to trimming and J lost 2 bases, with 15 bases between them. CDR3 length: 17 amino acids. Looked up from germline, CDR1 is KGHSH and CDR2 is LQKENI. The CDR3 loop reads CASSPPPGPAATDTQYF. The CDR3 nucleotides are TGTGCCAGCTCACCACCTCCCGGGCCGGCGGCCACAGATACGCAGTATTTT.

The chain combines TRBV10-3 with TRBJ2-6, with no clear D. The germline CDR1 and CDR2 sequences are ENHRY and SYGVKD. The CDR3 totals 16 residues. V lost 0 bases and J 2 bases, leaving 8 bases between the germline ends. The CDR3 sequence: CAISESMETGANVLTF. The CDR3 DNA reads TGTGCCATCAGTGAGTCGATGGAGACTGGGGCCAACGTCCTGACTTTC.